This T cell receptor (beta chain) was profiled in a study of cytomegalovirus exposure and HLA in healthy donors. Sequenced by immunoSEQ multiplex PCR; TCRdb stores in-frame clones only, minus some. The sample shows 200,000 to 250,000 clones, over 80% of them seen only once. Concerning this clone itself: The target antigen is unknown.

Study outcomes and limitations: There were under 200 TCR beta chains listed as cytomegalovirus-associated.

The CDR3 is 15 amino acids. V lost 0 bases, J lost 2 bases, and 9 bases lay in between. From germline, CDR1 is SGHTS and CDR2 YDEGEE. The sequence was obtained from a woman aged 18-29 years in good health and CMV-seronegative. The chain joins TRBV5-8 to TRBJ1-5; tentative D call: TRBD1 (5 bases). Sequenced sample: PBMCs. The CDR3 sequence: CASSLVVGGNQPQHF. The CDR3 DNA reads as TGTGCCAGCAGCTTGGTGGTAGGGGGCAATCAGCCCCAGCATTTT.